The 23 T cell receptor beta chains below come from one sample, sequenced in a study of blood T cell repertoires in COVID-19 (dated by TCRdb to 2020 to 2022). Receptor amplification or capture employed the immunoSEQ multiplex PCR assay. The table comes from immuneACCESS by way of TCRdb, which keeps in-frame sequences with V and J called. Part of the clones is missing from these tables; in studies checked, under half for an unresolved V gene and the rest for unknown reasons. The sample has some 320,000 clones on record, about 85% of them singletons. About 1.9% of the sample is in the top ten clones. The sequencing input was PBMCs or T cells enriched from blood (not recorded which). Receptors originate from a young woman who had been exposed to COVID-19.

This chain links TRBV28 with TRBJ1-5; tentative D call: TRBD1 (5 bases). CDR1 MDHEN and CDR2 SYDVKM come from the germline V gene. The CDR3 is 16 amino acids. Trimming pared 3 bases from V and 1 base from J, leaving 13 bases between. The CDR3 sequence: CASSFSGRVSNQPQHF. CDR3 DNA: TGTGCCAGCAGTTTTTCGGGCAGGGTAAGCAATCAGCCCCAGCATTTT. Filled out from reference TRBV28 and TRBJ1-5, the complete variable domain reads DVKVTQSSRYLVKRTGEKVFLECVQDMDHENMFWYRQDPGLGLRLIYFSYDVKMKEKGDIPEGYSVSREKKERFSLILESASTNQTSMYLCASSFSGRVSNQPQHFGDGTRLSIL.

V is TRBV7-6 and J is TRBJ2-5, with TRBD2 matching 13 bases. CDR3 size: 16 residues. The ends lost 2 bases at V and 6 bases at J; junction bases unmatched: 6. Germline V gene data show CDR1 as SGHVS and CDR2 as FNYEAQ. CDR3: CASSLRLAGGLKTQYF. DNA of the CDR3: TGTGCCAGCAGCTTAAGACTAGCGGGGGGTTTAAAGACCCAGTACTTC.

The chain combines TRBV2 with TRBJ1-1; 10 positions agree with TRBD1. Trimming removed 7 bases from V and 5 bases from J; junction bases left unmatched: 7. CDR3 length: 14 amino acids. Germline CDR1 reads SNHLY; CDR2 reads FYNNEI. CDR3 DNA sequence: TGTGCCAGCACAGTGACAGGGGGCAGGACTGAAGCTTTCTTT. Translated, it gives CASTVTGGRTEAFF.

The chain couples TRBV7-8 to TRBJ1-2; possibly TRBD1 for D (5 bases). V was trimmed by 5 bases and J by 9 bases, leaving 16 bases between them. The CDR3 is 13 residues long. The germline V gene has CDR1 SGHVS and CDR2 FQNEAQ. CDR3 nucleotides: TGTGCCAGCAGCCCAGACAGATTACAAAGCTACACCTTC. Translation: CASSPDRLQSYTF. Using reference TRBV7-8 and TRBJ1-2 for the parts outside the CDR3, the full variable domain is GAGVSQSPRYKVAKRGQDVALRCDPISGHVSLFWYQQALGQGPEFLTYFQNEAQLDKSGLPSDRFFAERPEGSVSTLKIQRTQQEDSAVYLCASSPDRLQSYTFGSGTRLTVV.

The chain has TRBV11-2 and TRBJ2-5; D uncertain. The CDR3 totals 12 residues. V dropped 5 bases and J dropped 2 bases, with 6 bases sitting between them. Germline V gives CDR1 SGHAT, CDR2 FQNNGV. The CDR3 coding sequence is TGTGCCAGCAGCCAATCACAAGAGACCCAGTACTTC. Encoded protein: CASSQSQETQYF.

This rearrangement joins TRBV5-4 to TRBJ2-3, with D perhaps TRBD2 (5 bases). The CDR3 loop spans 11 amino acids. Germline CDR1 and CDR2: SGHNT and YYREEE (reference sequence). The germline V and J ends were trimmed by 6 bases and 8 bases, with 10 bases remaining between them. The CDR3 protein is CASTELGTQYF. The CDR3 DNA reads as TGTGCCAGCACCGAACTAGGTACGCAGTATTTT.

J is TRBJ2-3 and V is TRBV10-3, with 11 bases identical to TRBD2. This CDR3 contains 12 residues. V dropped 9 bases and J dropped 6; count of bases not matched to a gene: 2. CDR1 and CDR2 (germline): ENHRY, SYGVKD. CDR3 amino acids: CAIASGGDTQYF. CDR3 nucleotide sequence: TGTGCCATTGCTAGCGGGGGGGATACGCAGTATTTT.

V usage is TRBV25-1 and J usage is TRBJ1-2, with TRBD1 matching 8 bases. V was pared by 4 bases and J by 0 bases, with 10 bases of the junction left unmatched. The CDR3 totals 17 residues. CDR1 and CDR2 from the germline V gene are MGHDK and SYGVNS. CDR3 bases: TGTGCCAGCAGTGGAATTCAGGGGACAGGCCCTAACTATGGCTACACCTTC. Protein sequence: CASSGIQGTGPNYGYTF.

J is TRBJ2-2 and V is TRBV19; D possibly corresponds to TRBD2 (5 bases). V lost 7 bases and J 0 bases, leaving 9 bases between the germline ends. Germline CDR1 is LNHDA and CDR2 is SQIVND (reference sequence). This CDR3 comprises 14 residues. CDR3: CASMAGTNTGELFF. The CDR3, as DNA: TGTGCCAGTATGGCGGGTACGAACACCGGGGAGCTGTTTTTT.

This clone has ten or more counts. The chain uses TRBV2 and TRBJ2-3; TRBD2 aligns across 11 bases. This CDR3 region has 16 residues. Trimming cost V 4 bases and J 3 bases; bases outside gene matches: 6. In germline, CDR1 is SNHLY, CDR2 FYNNEI. The CDR3 DNA sequence: TGTGCCAGCAGTGCACAACTAGCGGGAGAGACAGATACGCAGTATTTT. Its protein product is CASSAQLAGETDTQYF.

This rearrangement joins TRBV27 to TRBJ2-1; the D gene is possibly TRBD2 (5 bases). The CDR3 is 13 residues long. Trimming took 4 bases from V and 12 from J, leaving 16 bases between them. The germline gives CDR1 MNHEY, CDR2 SMNVEV (reference sequence). CDR3 loop: CASSSTLLGVQFF. Here the CDR3 DNA reads TGTGCCAGCAGTTCTACCTTACTAGGAGTGCAGTTCTTC.

The V gene is TRBV7-6, the J gene TRBJ2-2; 7 bases line up with TRBD2. Germline-derived CDR1 and CDR2 are SGHVS and FNYEAQ. This CDR3 has 16 residues. The ends lost 1 base at V and 2 bases at J; junction bases unmatched: 4. CDR3 nucleotides: TGTGCCAGCAGCTTAGAAGCTAGCGGTAACACCGGGGAGCTGTTTTTT. Translating gives CASSLEASGNTGELFF.

This chain connects TRBV6-2 or TRBV6-3 to TRBJ1-6, with D maybe TRBD1 (5 bases). The CDR3 sequence is 16 residues long. Deletions cut 7 bases from V and 9 bases from J, with 22 bases between. Germline V CDR1 and CDR2: MNHEY, SVGEGT. The CDR3 protein is CASIPGRGQVISPLHF. The CDR3 DNA reads as TGTGCCAGCATCCCAGGGCGGGGCCAGGTGATTTCACCCCTCCACTTT.

This chain uses TRBV6-5 with TRBJ2-4; 7 bases agree with TRBD2. V shed 8 bases and J 9 bases; nucleotides not matched to a gene: 10. The CDR3 loop spans 13 amino acids. Germline lookup yields CDR1 MNHEY and CDR2 SVGAGI. CDR3 region: CASGSGVGGIQYF. CDR3 in DNA: TGTGCCAGCGGGAGCGGGGTTGGGGGCATTCAGTACTTC.

The chain carries TRBV27 and TRBJ2-1; D not resolved. Trimming stripped 4 bases from V and 5 bases from J, with 3 bases between. The CDR3 extends over 11 amino acids. Per the germline V gene, CDR1 is MNHEY and CDR2 is SMNVEV (reference sequence). The CDR3: CASSSDNEQFF. CDR3 DNA: TGTGCCAGCAGTTCGGACAATGAGCAGTTCTTC.

CDR3 in DNA: TGTGCCAGCAGCCGAGAGGGGACTAGCGGGAGGCTCTACAATGAGCAGTTCTTC. Encoded protein: CASSREGTSGRLYNEQFF. J is TRBJ2-1 and V is TRBV7-3; 15 bases line up with TRBD2. V was clipped by 5 bases and J by 3 bases; unmatched bases: 8. Per the germline V gene, CDR1 is SGHTA and CDR2 is FQGTGA. The CDR3 sequence is 18 residues long.

The chain links TRBV18 to TRBJ2-7; perhaps TRBD2 as D (5 bases). Germline V lookup: CDR1 KGHSH, CDR2 LQKENI. This CDR3 spans 15 amino acids. V lost 3 bases and J lost 0, with 12 bases in between. CDR3 DNA: TGTGCCAGCTCACCCCAAGAGGGCACCTCCTACGAGCAGTACTTC. Encoded protein: CASSPQEGTSYEQYF.

This clone came up once. V and J are TRBV19 and TRBJ1-3; no clear D gene. Germline V CDR1 and CDR2: LNHDA, SQIVND (reference sequence). The CDR3 length is 16 residues. The V gene lost 5 bases and the J gene lost 0 bases, with 14 bases spanning the gap. CDR3 DNA sequence: TGTGCCAGTAGTCCCCGAGAGGGAATCTCTGGAAACACCATATATTTT. Its protein product is CASSPREGISGNTIYF. Drawing the rest from reference TRBV19 and TRBJ1-3, the complete variable domain is DGGITQSPKYLFRKEGQNVTLSCEQNLNHDAMYWYRQDPGQGLRLIYYSQIVNDFQKGDIAEGYSVSREKKESFPLTVTSAQKNPTAFYLCASSPREGISGNTIYFGEGSWLTVV.

The table lists this clone with a count of one. The chain is built from TRBV6-5 and TRBJ1-4; D uncertain. V lost 4 bases and J 0 bases, leaving 6 bases between the germline ends. The CDR3 is 14 amino acids. CDR1 is MNHEY, CDR2 SVGAGI, per germline. This chain's CDR3 is CASSLAATNEKLFF. The CDR3 nucleotides read TGTGCCAGCAGTTTAGCAGCAACTAATGAAAAACTGTTTTTT.

V usage is TRBV19 and J usage is TRBJ1-2; 7 bases are a match to TRBD1. This CDR3 spans 14 amino acids. V trimming: 5 bases; J trimming: 1 base; junction bases outside the gene matches: 4. CDR1 LNHDA and CDR2 SQIVND come from the germline V gene (reference sequence). The CDR3 sequence is CASSVGQFNYGYTF. As DNA, the CDR3 is TGTGCCAGTAGTGTGGGACAGTTTAACTATGGCTACACCTTC.

The chain is built from TRBV2 and TRBJ2-6; 9 bases are a match to TRBD1. J lost 3 bases, V lost 4 bases, and 7 bases had no gene match. The CDR3 spans 17 residues. Germline CDR1 is SNHLY and CDR2 is FYNNEI. This CDR3 reads CASSGRDRGFGANVLTF. In DNA, the CDR3 is TGTGCCAGCAGTGGGCGTGACAGGGGGTTTGGGGCCAACGTCCTGACTTTC.

This clone was detected once. This chain joins TRBV5-1 and TRBJ1-2; the D gene is possibly TRBD1 (5 bases). V was clipped by 2 bases and J by 2 bases, with 13 bases between them. The CDR3 has 15 residues. CDR1 and CDR2 (germline): SGHRS, YFSETQ. In DNA form, the CDR3 reads TGCGCCAGCAGCTTTCAGGACATGATAAACTATGGCTACACCTTC. Protein sequence: CASSFQDMINYGYTF.

This sequence joins TRBV27 and TRBJ1-2, with 11 bases identical to TRBD1. Germline trimming cut 6 bases from V and 8 bases from J; bases unmatched to any gene: 5. The CDR3 is 13 amino acids. Germline assignment: CDR1 MNHEY and CDR2 SMNVEV (reference sequence). DNA of the CDR3: TGTGCCAGCAGCCGGACAGGGGGCAACGGCTACACCTTC. Its translation: CASSRTGGNGYTF.